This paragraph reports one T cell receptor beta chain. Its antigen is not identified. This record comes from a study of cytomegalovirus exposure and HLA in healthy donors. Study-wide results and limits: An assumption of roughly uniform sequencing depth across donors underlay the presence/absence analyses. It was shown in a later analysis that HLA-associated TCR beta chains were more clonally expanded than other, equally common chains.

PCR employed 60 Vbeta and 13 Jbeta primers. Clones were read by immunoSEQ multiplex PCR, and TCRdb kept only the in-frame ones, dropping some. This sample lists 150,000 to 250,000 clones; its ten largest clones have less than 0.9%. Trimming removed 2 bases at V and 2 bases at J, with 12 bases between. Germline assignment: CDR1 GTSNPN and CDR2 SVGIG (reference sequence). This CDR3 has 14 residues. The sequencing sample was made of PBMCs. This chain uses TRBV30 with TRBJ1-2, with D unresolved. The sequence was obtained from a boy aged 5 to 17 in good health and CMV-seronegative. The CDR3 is CAWSPPPENYGYTF. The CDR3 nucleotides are TGTGCCTGGAGTCCCCCCCCCGAGAACTATGGCTACACCTTC.